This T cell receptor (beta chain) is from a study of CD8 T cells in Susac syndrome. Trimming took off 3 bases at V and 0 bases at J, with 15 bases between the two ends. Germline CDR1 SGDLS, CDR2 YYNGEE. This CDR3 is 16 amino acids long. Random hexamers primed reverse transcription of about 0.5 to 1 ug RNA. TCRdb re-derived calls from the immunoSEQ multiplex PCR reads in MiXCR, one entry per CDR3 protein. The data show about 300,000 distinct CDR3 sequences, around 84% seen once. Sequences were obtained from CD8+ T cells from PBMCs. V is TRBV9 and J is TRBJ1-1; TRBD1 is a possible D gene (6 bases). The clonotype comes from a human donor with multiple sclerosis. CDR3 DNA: TGTGCCAGCAGCGATAGTTTGGACAGTTTGAACACTGAAGCTTTCTTT. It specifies CASSDSLDSLNTEAFF. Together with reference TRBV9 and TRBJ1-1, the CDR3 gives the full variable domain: DSGVTQTPKHLITATGQRVTLRCSPRSGDLSVYWYQQSLDQGLQFLIQYYNGEERAKGNILERFSAQQFPDLHSELNLSSLELGDSALYFCASSDSLDSLNTEAFFGQGTRLTVV.